A selection of T cell receptor beta chains follows, all from one sample in a study of blood T cell repertoires in COVID-19. The assay was immunoSEQ multiplex PCR, and TCRdb's table has in-frame clones only and misses some. The sample holds some 74,000 clones, approximately 80% seen once. Sequencing input: peripheral blood. These TCRs come from an elderly man with acute or convalescent COVID-19. Both conserved end residues are part of each CDR3. The D gene is left open where the match is weak. Size is omitted from some rows. Given values are once, few, many or a class for expanded clones.

TRBJ1-2 TRBV7-9 - - CASSFETGGAGYTF TGTGCCAGCAGCTTCGAAACGGGGGGCGCGGGCTACACCTTC
TRBJ1-5 TRBV27 TRBD1 - CASTTGQNQPQHF TGTGCCAGCACGACAGGGCAAAATCAGCCCCAGCATTTT
TRBJ1-2 TRBV3-1/TRBV3-2 - - CASSQDWGLGGYTF TGTGCCAGCAGCCAAGACTGGGGGCTGGGTGGCTACACCTTC
TRBJ1-1 TRBV9 - - CASASNPRENTEAFF TGTGCCAGCGCTTCAAATCCACGGGAGAACACTGAAGCTTTCTTT
TRBJ1-2 TRBV7-2 TRBD1 - CASSLQGGSGYTF TGTGCCAGCAGTTTACAAGGGGGCAGTGGCTACACCTTC
TRBJ2-7 TRBV5-1 TRBD1 - CASSWGQGVDEQYF TGCGCCAGCAGCTGGGGACAGGGGGTGGACGAGCAGTACTTC
TRBJ1-1 TRBV30 - - CAWRGERTEAFF TGTGCCTGGCGGGGGGAACGGACTGAAGCTTTCTTT
TRBJ2-7 TRBV6-2/TRBV6-3 - - CASSYLGHRSYEQYF TGTGCCAGCAGTTATTTGGGACACCGCTCCTACGAGCAGTACTTC
TRBJ2-7 TRBV3-1/TRBV3-2 TRBD2 - CASSQEGGRQTYEQYF TGTGCCAGCAGCCAAGAAGGCGGGAGGCAAACCTACGAGCAGTACTTC
TRBJ1-5 TRBV6-2/TRBV6-3 - - CASSYGGGNQPQHF TGTGCCAGCAGTTACGGGGGCGGAAATCAGCCCCAGCATTTT
TRBJ2-7 TRBV5-1 - - CASSLQGDEQYF TGCGCCAGCAGCTTACAGGGAGACGAGCAGTACTTC
TRBJ1-1 TRBV19 - - CASSIASRNTEAFF TGTGCCAGTAGTATAGCTTCCCGGAACACTGAAGCTTTCTTT
TRBJ1-2 TRBV13 - few CASSLDRNYGYTF TGTGCCAGCAGCTTAGACAGGAACTATGGCTACACCTTC
TRBJ2-3 TRBV23-1 - - CASSQRTSTDTQYF TGCGCCAGCAGTCAACGGACTAGCACAGATACGCAGTATTTT
TRBJ2-5 TRBV6-2/TRBV6-3 - once CASSYWIQGEETQYF TGTGCCAGCAGTTACTGGATACAGGGTGAAGAGACCCAGTACTTC
TRBJ1-1 TRBV15 - - CATSFLRVDTEAFF TGTGCCACCAGCTTTCTCAGGGTTGACACTGAAGCTTTCTTT
TRBJ2-1 TRBV6-2/TRBV6-3 TRBD1 few CASSQRRTGGSPYNEQFF TGTGCCAGCAGCCAAAGGAGGACAGGGGGCAGCCCCTACAATGAGCAGTTCTTC
TRBJ1-5 TRBV6-1 - - CASSERTDSYSNQPQHF TGTGCCAGCAGTGAAAGGACAGACTCCTATAGCAATCAGCCCCAGCATTTT
TRBJ1-2 TRBV12-3/TRBV12-4 TRBD1 once CASSFRTGVYTF TGTGCCAGCAGTTTTAGGACAGGGGTCTACACCTTC
TRBJ1-2 TRBV7-2 TRBD1 - CASSLARTGLYGYTF TGTGCCAGCAGCTTAGCAAGGACAGGGCTCTATGGCTACACCTTC
TRBJ2-2 TRBV7-8 TRBD2 - CASSKGLATGELFF TGTGCCAGCAGCAAGGGACTAGCAACCGGGGAGCTGTTTTTT
TRBJ2-4 TRBV4-3 TRBD1 few CASSQPGQGPKNIQYF TGCGCCAGCAGCCAGCCCGGACAGGGGCCCAAAAACATTCAGTACTTC
TRBJ1-3 TRBV9 TRBD1 - CASSYDTGAGTTIYF TGTGCCAGCAGCTATGACACAGGGGCAGGGACCACCATATATTTT
TRBJ2-5 TRBV6-5 - - CASSYSGGQETQYF TGTGCCAGCAGTTACAGTGGCGGCCAAGAGACCCAGTACTTC
TRBJ1-2 TRBV7-2 TRBD1 - CASSVSGTVNYGYTF TGTGCCAGCAGCGTCTCCGGGACAGTTAACTATGGCTACACCTTC
TRBJ2-5 TRBV19 TRBD2 - CASSMGLAGEETQYF TGTGCCAGTAGTATGGGACTAGCGGGGGAGGAGACCCAGTACTTC
TRBJ1-2 TRBV6-2/TRBV6-3 - few CASSWTVKRDGYTF TGTGCCAGCAGTTGGACAGTGAAAAGGGATGGCTACACCTTC
TRBJ2-7 TRBV7-5 - - CVRSRPTSGTYEQYF TGTGTCAGAAGCCGCCCGACTAGCGGTACCTACGAGCAGTACTTC
TRBJ1-1 TRBV5-4 TRBD1 - CASQGGALDTEAFF TGTGCCAGCCAGGGGGGCGCACTGGACACTGAAGCTTTCTTT
TRBJ1-2 TRBV4-1 - - CASSWGGYYGYTF TGCGCCAGCAGCTGGGGGGGCTACTATGGCTACACCTTC
TRBJ2-3 TRBV3-1/TRBV3-2 - - CASSLLGGSSTDTQYF TGTGCCAGCAGCCTCCTTGGAGGTTCGAGCACAGATACGCAGTATTTT
TRBJ1-5 TRBV24-1 - - CATSGSQTAIRPQHF TGTGCCACCAGTGGATCACAGACAGCTATTCGGCCCCAGCATTTT
TRBJ2-6 TRBV6-2/TRBV6-3 - - CASSQGGTGANVLTF TGTGCCAGCAGCCAAGGGGGTACTGGGGCCAACGTCCTGACTTTC
TRBJ1-1 TRBV5-1 TRBD1 - CASSLGQGGTEAFF TGCGCCAGCAGCTTGGGACAGGGGGGTACTGAAGCTTTCTTT
TRBJ1-1 TRBV15 - once CATSRGGLHTEAFF TGTGCCACCAGCAGAGGGGGCCTACACACTGAAGCTTTCTTT
TRBJ1-1 TRBV6-5 - - CASSRSGMNTEAFF TGTGCCAGCAGTAGGTCAGGCATGAACACTGAAGCTTTCTTT
TRBJ1-5 TRBV19 TRBD1 - CASSMTGSSDSNQPQHF TGTGCCAGTAGTATGACAGGGAGTTCTGATAGCAATCAGCCCCAGCATTTT
TRBJ1-6 TRBV27 - - CASRPPVTANNSPLHF TGTGCCAGCAGACCACCGGTCACAGCCAATAATTCACCCCTCCACTTT
TRBJ1-1 TRBV18 - - CASSPGGESNTEAFF TGTGCCAGCTCACCTGGGGGGGAATCGAACACTGAAGCTTTCTTT
TRBJ1-2 TRBV6-2/TRBV6-3 TRBD1 few CASSYGQGSGYGYTF TGTGCCAGCAGTTACGGACAGGGAAGTGGCTATGGCTACACCTTC
TRBJ2-7 TRBV6-5 - - CASSRDSGTYEQYF TGTGCCAGCAGTCGAGATAGCGGAACCTACGAGCAGTACTTC
TRBJ1-1 TRBV24-1 TRBD1 - CATSDGQANTEAFF TGTGCCACCAGTGATGGACAGGCGAACACTGAAGCTTTCTTT
TRBJ1-1 TRBV18 TRBD1 - CASSPDRAGAEAFF TGTGCCAGCTCACCCGACAGGGCTGGTGCTGAAGCTTTCTTT
TRBJ1-2 TRBV6-5 - few CASSYKGVFYGYTF TGTGCCAGCAGTTATAAAGGGGTGTTCTATGGCTACACCTTC
TRBJ2-2 TRBV6-4 - - CASRRVWNTGELFF TGTGCCAGCAGGAGAGTGTGGAACACCGGGGAGCTGTTTTTT
TRBJ2-5 TRBV5-1 - - CASSSTGTAQETQYF TGCGCCAGCAGCTCTACAGGCACTGCACAAGAGACCCAGTACTTC
TRBJ1-5 TRBV5-4 - - CASSSGGGLDQPQHF TGTGCCAGCAGTTCGGGGGGGGGCCTCGATCAGCCCCAGCATTTT
TRBJ2-7 TRBV27 - - CASSLRPGYEQYF TGTGCCAGCAGTTTAAGACCGGGTTACGAGCAGTACTTC
TRBJ2-2 TRBV18 - - CASSPQEQVTGELFF TGTGCCAGCTCACCACAGGAACAGGTCACCGGGGAGCTGTTTTTT